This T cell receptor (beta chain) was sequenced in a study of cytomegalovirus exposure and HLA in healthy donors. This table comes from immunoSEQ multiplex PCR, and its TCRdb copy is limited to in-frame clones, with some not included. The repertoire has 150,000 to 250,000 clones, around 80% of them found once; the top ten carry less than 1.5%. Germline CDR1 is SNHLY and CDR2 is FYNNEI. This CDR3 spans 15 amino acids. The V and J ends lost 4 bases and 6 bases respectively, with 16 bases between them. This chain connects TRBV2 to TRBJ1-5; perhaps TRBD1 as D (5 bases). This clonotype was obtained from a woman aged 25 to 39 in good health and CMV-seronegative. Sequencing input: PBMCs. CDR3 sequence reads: CASSAPGRGGQPQHF. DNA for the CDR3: TGTGCCAGCAGTGCCCCCGGAAGGGGAGGTCAGCCCCAGCATTTT. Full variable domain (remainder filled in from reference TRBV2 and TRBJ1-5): EPEVTQTPSHQVTQMGQEVILRCVPISNHLYFYWYRQILGQKVEFLVSFYNNEISEKSEIFDDQFSVERPDGSNFTLKIRSTKLEDSAMYFCASSAPGRGGQPQHFGDGTRLSIL.